This entry is about one TCR beta chain. Its antigen is as yet unknown. Patients had received no treatment of any kind before thyroid surgery. This sample is part of a study of metastatic and nonmetastatic thyroid tumors. The overall study: Samples came from malignant and benign thyroid patients, and repertoires were compared across blood and tumor or nodule tissue.

The CDR3 covers 16 residues. V lost 7 bases and J lost 6; bases outside the gene matches: 12. Germline V gene data show CDR1 as SGHRS and CDR2 as YFSETQ. TCRdb re-processed the PCR reads through MiXCR. Of 30,000 or so clones detected, 29% appear once; the ten largest clones hold about 7.2%. Points from the study as a whole: Patients with malignant thyroid tumors reportedly had significantly higher TCR beta diversity than those with benign nodules, in blood and tumor.

This clonotype originated in a female donor with papillary thyroid cancer or a benign thyroid nodule (not recorded which). Some clones in this sample may be carry-over from other donors' samples. The chain recombines TRBV5-1 with TRBJ2-2, with TRBD2 matching over 10 bases. Material for sequencing was blood. The chain's CDR3 is CASGHSGRQFAGELFF. The CDR3 DNA sequence: TGCGCCAGCGGACATAGCGGGAGGCAGTTCGCCGGGGAGCTGTTTTTT.